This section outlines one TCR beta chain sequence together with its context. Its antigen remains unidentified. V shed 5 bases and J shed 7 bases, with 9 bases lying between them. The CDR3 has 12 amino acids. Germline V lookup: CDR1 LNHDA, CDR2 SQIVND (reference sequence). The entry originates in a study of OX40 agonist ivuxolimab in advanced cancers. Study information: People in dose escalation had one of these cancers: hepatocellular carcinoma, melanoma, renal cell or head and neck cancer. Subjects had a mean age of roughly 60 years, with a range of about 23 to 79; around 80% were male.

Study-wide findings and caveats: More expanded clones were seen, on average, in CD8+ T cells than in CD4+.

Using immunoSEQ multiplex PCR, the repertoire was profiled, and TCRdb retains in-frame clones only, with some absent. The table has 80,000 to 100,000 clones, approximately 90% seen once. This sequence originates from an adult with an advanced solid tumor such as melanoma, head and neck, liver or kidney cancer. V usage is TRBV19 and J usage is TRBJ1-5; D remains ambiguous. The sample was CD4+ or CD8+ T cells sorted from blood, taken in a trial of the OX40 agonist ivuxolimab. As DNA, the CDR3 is TGTGCCAGTAGTGGCGGTGGACAGCCCCAGCATTTT. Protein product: CASSGGGQPQHF.